This T cell receptor (beta chain) was sequenced in a study of blood T cell repertoires in COVID-19. Turning to the study itself: Sites in the United States, Italy and Spain provided acute and convalescent COVID-19 samples. The analysed material was cDNA or gDNA that came from T cells, B-cell-depleted T cells, or PBMCs.

Methods used by the authors: It was from reference gene primer amplification that nucleated cell counts were estimated. TCRdb keeps only in-frame clones here, not all; method: immunoSEQ multiplex PCR. For V, J and clone size, that table is used; D and trimming come from the DNA. The sample has approximately 28,000 clones; about 90% are singletons. The CDR3 totals 16 residues. Germline values: CDR1 LGHDT, CDR2 YNNKEL (reference sequence). Trimming at V came to 7 bases and at J to 4 bases, leaving 12 bases not matched to a gene. This receptor was obtained from an older woman with active COVID-19. V is TRBV3-1 (or the pseudogene TRBV3-2) and J is TRBJ2-1, with TRBD2 matching 8 bases. Material for sequencing was peripheral blood. CDR3 residues: CASTSPTSGSYNEQFF. CDR3 coding DNA: TGTGCCAGCACTTCCCCAACTAGCGGCTCGTACAATGAGCAGTTCTTC.